This T cell receptor (beta chain) was profiled in a study of graft-versus-host responses after intestinal transplantation. Study-wide background: Transplant recipients had multivisceral, liver-intestinal, or isolated intestinal grafts. Recipients were all induced with anti-thymocyte globulin, then given tacrolimus and steroids for 2 to 3 years. Findings and limits, study-wide: Recipient marrow harbored GvH clones, some of which surfaced first in ileum or blood.

The assay was immunoSEQ multiplex PCR, and TCRdb's table has in-frame clones only and misses some. This sample carries tens of thousands of clones, roughly 84% of them seen once, and the ten largest clones take nearly 0.4%. Details on this clone: The target antigen is unknown.

CDR1 and CDR2 from the germline V gene are SGHTA and FQGNSA. The V end lost 4 bases, the J end lost 8 bases, and 12 bases lay between the germline ends. The CDR3 sequence is 13 residues long. This specimen was unstimulated CD4+ T cells sorted from spleen or lymph node cells, taken before transplant. This rearrangement joins TRBV7-2 to TRBJ2-4; D is possibly TRBD2 (5 bases). The origin of this receptor is a human donor who was the organ donor for an intestinal transplant. The CDR3: CASSSPLAHIQYF. CDR3 DNA: TGTGCCAGCAGCTCCCCTCTAGCTCACATTCAGTACTTC.